One T cell receptor (beta chain) is described in this entry. Enrolment of Seattle patients took place during active infection, and they were followed longitudinally. This entry comes from a study of blood T cell repertoires in COVID-19. The overall study: Some COVID-19 samples were acute and others convalescent; all came from the United States, Italy and Spain. T cells, B-cell-depleted T cells, or PBMCs supplied cDNA or gDNA.

With 5 bases removed from V and 4 bases from J, the gap between germline ends came to 20 bases. CDR3 length: 16 residues. CDR1 SNHLY and CDR2 FYNNEI come from the germline V gene. Original processing notes: Estimation of nucleated cell counts was performed using reference gene primer amplification. Some clones are missing from TCRdb's copy, which holds only in-frame ones; the method was immunoSEQ multiplex PCR. V, J and clone size reflect that table, while D and trimming were determined from the DNA. This sample has fewer than 650,000 clones, with about 88% found just once. Material: peripheral blood. The source is a woman aged 50 to 60 with COVID-19, enrolled during active disease. The rearrangement joins TRBV2 to TRBJ1-2; no firm D call. CDR3 in DNA: TGTGCCAGCAGTTCGAAAGGTGGAGGGATCACCTATGGCTACACCTTC. Translating it yields CASSSKGGGITYGYTF.